Listed below are T cell receptor beta chains from one sample, sequenced in a study of neurological immune-mediated disorders. One entry per CDR3 protein results from TCRdb running MiXCR on the 5' RACE reads. The sample yields 60,000 to 75,000 distinct CDR3 sequences, roughly 10% seen once. The material sequenced was PBMCs. The receptor set was obtained from a man aged 25 to 40 in good health. CDR3s include the opening cysteine and the closing phenylalanine or tryptophan. A D gene is named only where the DNA matches it firmly. Rows give clone size only sometimes, using once, few, many, or a class for an expanded clone.

TRBJ1-5 | many | - | TRBV7-9 | TGTGCCAGCAGCTTAGGTTTTCAGCCCCAGCATTTT | CASSLGFQPQHF
TRBJ1-6 | many | TRBD1 | TRBV27 | TGTGCCAGCAAAGGGACAGGGCATTCACCCCTCCACTTT | CASKGTGHSPLHF
TRBJ1-4 | many | - | TRBV6-1 | TGTGCCAGCAGTGGATCGGGGGTAACTAATGAAAAACTGTTTTTT | CASSGSGVTNEKLFF
TRBJ2-1 | many | TRBD2 | TRBV7-6 | TGTGCCAGCAGCTTAAGCGGGAGTTTGAATGAGCAGTTCTTC | CASSLSGSLNEQFF
TRBJ2-1 | many | - | TRBV20-1 | TGCAGTGCCCTACCTAGAAACCCCTACAATGAGCAGTTCTTC | CSALPRNPYNEQFF
TRBJ2-7 | - | - | TRBV7-3 | TGTGCCAGCAGCGAACAGGGAGGCCCCTACGAGCAGTACTTC | CASSEQGGPYEQYF
TRBJ2-1 | - | - | TRBV10-1 | TGCACCAGCAGTGAGTCGGGAGCAGGAGGAAATGAGCAGTTCTTC | CTSSESGAGGNEQFF
TRBJ1-2 | many | - | TRBV4-3 | TGCGCCAGCAGCCAAGATTCGTGGGCCAACTATGGCTACACCTTC | CASSQDSWANYGYTF
TRBJ2-1 | - | TRBD2 | TRBV4-3 | TGCGCCAGCAGCAAATCGCCTAGCGGGACCCACAATGAGCAGTTCTTC | CASSKSPSGTHNEQFF
TRBJ1-6 | many | - | TRBV10-3 | TGTGCCATCAGTGGAGGGGATGGGTATAATTCACCCCTCCACTTT | CAISGGDGYNSPLHF
TRBJ2-1 | many | - | TRBV5-1 | TGCGCCAGCAGCTTGGGCGGGATGGACTATGAGCAGTTCTTC | CASSLGGMDYEQFF
TRBJ2-1 | many | - | TRBV28 | TGTGCCAGCAGTTTGGGGCTCGTTAGCAATGAGCAGTTCTTC | CASSLGLVSNEQFF
TRBJ2-7 | - | TRBD1 | TRBV15 | TGTGCCACCAGCGGACGGACAGGGATGTACGATCAATACTTC | CATSGRTGMYDQYF
TRBJ2-7 | many | - | TRBV5-1 | TGCGCCAGCAGGGATTTCTTTGGACCCCCCGAGGCCTACGAGCAGTACTTC | CASRDFFGPPEAYEQYF
TRBJ2-2 | many | TRBD1 | TRBV12-3/TRBV12-4 | TGTGCCAGCAGTCCTAGACAGGGGTTCACCGGGGAGCTGTTTTTT | CASSPRQGFTGELFF
TRBJ1-1 | many | TRBD1 | TRBV12-3/TRBV12-4 | TGTGCCAGCAGACAGGGGATGGGCACTGAAGCTTTCTTT | CASRQGMGTEAFF
TRBJ2-1 | many | TRBD1 | TRBV24-1 | TGTGCCACCAGTGTCGCCGGGACAGCCTACAATGAGCAGTTCTTC | CATSVAGTAYNEQFF
TRBJ2-5 | many | - | TRBV5-1 | TGCGCCAGCAGCTTGCCGGGAAACCAAGAGACCCAGTACTTC | CASSLPGNQETQYF
TRBJ2-2 | many | TRBD2 | TRBV5-1 | TGCGCCAGCAGCCTAAAGGGACTAGCGGGAGACACCGGGGAGCTGTTTTTT | CASSLKGLAGDTGELFF
TRBJ1-1 | many | - | TRBV5-5 | TGTGCCAGCTTGGGGACTGAAGCTTTCTTT | CASLGTEAFF
TRBJ2-1 | many | - | TRBV28 | TGTGCCAGCAGTTTAGAGGGCGGGCCTCCCTACAATGAGCAGTTCTTC | CASSLEGGPPYNEQFF
TRBJ1-1 | many | TRBD1 | TRBV27 | TGTGCCAGCAGTCCCGGGACAGGGGGCTGGGGCTTCTTT | CASSPGTGGWGFF
TRBJ1-6 | few | - | TRBV20-1 | TGCAGTGCTAGAATGCCAGTCTATAATTCACCCCTCCACTTT | CSARMPVYNSPLHF
TRBJ2-2 | many | - | TRBV3-1 | TGTGCCAGCAGCCTGGAGGGGGGCGAAACCGGGGAGCTGTTTTTT | CASSLEGGETGELFF
TRBJ2-7 | many | TRBD2 | TRBV20-1 | TGCAGCCTAGCGGTACCGGGGGAGCAGTACTTC | CSLAVPGEQYF
TRBJ2-7 | many | TRBD1 | TRBV30 | TGTGCCACCGCAGGGGGATACGAGCAGTACTTC | CATAGGYEQYF
TRBJ2-5 | many | TRBD2 | TRBV7-3 | TGTGCCAGCAGCCCCTCTAGCGGGAGAGGCGAGACCCAGTACTTC | CASSPSSGRGETQYF
TRBJ2-1 | many | - | TRBV4-1 | TGCGCCAGCAGCCAGTCGGTCGGGCTCTACAATGAGCAGTTCTTC | CASSQSVGLYNEQFF
TRBJ2-5 | many | - | TRBV20-1 | TGCAGTGCTAGATGGGCAGGGGGGCTCCAAGAGACCCAGTACTTC | CSARWAGGLQETQYF
TRBJ2-1 | many | - | TRBV5-1 | TGCGCCAGCAGCTTGGGCTCTAGGGCAGACTATGAGCAGTTCTTC | CASSLGSRADYEQFF
TRBJ2-5 | many | - | TRBV3-1 | TGTGCCACATCCGAAGGCATACAAGAGACCCAGTACTTC | CATSEGIQETQYF
TRBJ2-7 | many | TRBD2 | TRBV10-2 | TGCGCCACTGGGGAGGGGATCTCCTACGAGCAGTACTTC | CATGEGISYEQYF
TRBJ1-1 | many | - | TRBV5-1 | TGCGCCAGCAGCTTGTTAGCAGACACTGAAGCTTTCTTT | CASSLLADTEAFF
TRBJ1-2 | many | - | TRBV27 | TGTGCCAGCAGTTCAATAGCAGGGGCTAGCTATGGCTACACCTTC | CASSSIAGASYGYTF
TRBJ2-7 | - | - | TRBV10-3 | TGTGCCACGTTACAGGCCGCAGGTAACGAGCAGTACTTC | CATLQAAGNEQYF
TRBJ1-2 | many | TRBD1 | TRBV5-1 | TGCGCCAGCAGCCCACAGGGGCGAGGGGGGTATGGCTACACCTTC | CASSPQGRGGYGYTF
TRBJ2-7 | many | TRBD1 | TRBV27 | TGTGCCAGCAGTTTATCGTGGGACAGGGCCTACGAGCAGTACTTC | CASSLSWDRAYEQYF
TRBJ2-1 | many | TRBD2 | TRBV5-1 | TGCGCCAGCAGCCTGACGACTAGCGGGAGTTGGGATGAGCAGTTCTTC | CASSLTTSGSWDEQFF
TRBJ2-7 | many | - | TRBV29-1 | TGCAGCGTTGCGGCTAGCGTCCACGAGCAGTACTTC | CSVAASVHEQYF
TRBJ2-4 | many | - | TRBV27 | TGTGCCAGCGGCCAATCGGACTCGAGGAGCATTCAGTACTTC | CASGQSDSRSIQYF
TRBJ2-3 | - | - | TRBV5-1 | TGCGCCAGCAGACCACAGGCCGTGGGCACAGATACGCAGTATTTT | CASRPQAVGTDTQYF
TRBJ1-4 | many | - | TRBV28 | TGTGCCAGCAGTTTATGGGCGGTGGCTAATGAAAAACTGTTTTTT | CASSLWAVANEKLFF